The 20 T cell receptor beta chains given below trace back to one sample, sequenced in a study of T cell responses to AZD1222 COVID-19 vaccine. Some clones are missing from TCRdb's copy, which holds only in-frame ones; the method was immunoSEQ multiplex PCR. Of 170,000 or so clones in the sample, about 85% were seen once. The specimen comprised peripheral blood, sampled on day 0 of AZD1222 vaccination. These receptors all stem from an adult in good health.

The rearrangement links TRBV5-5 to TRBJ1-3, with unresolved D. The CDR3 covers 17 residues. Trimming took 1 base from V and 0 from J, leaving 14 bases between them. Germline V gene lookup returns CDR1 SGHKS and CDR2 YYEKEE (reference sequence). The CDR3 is CASSLLLLNSSGNTIYF. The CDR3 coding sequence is TGTGCCAGCAGCTTGCTCCTACTAAACAGCTCTGGAAACACCATATATTTT.

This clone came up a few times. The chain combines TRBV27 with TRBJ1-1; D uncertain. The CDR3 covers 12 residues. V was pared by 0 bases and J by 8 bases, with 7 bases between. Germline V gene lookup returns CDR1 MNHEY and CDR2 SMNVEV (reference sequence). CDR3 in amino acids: CASSLSGREAFF. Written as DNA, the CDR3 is TGTGCCAGCAGTTTATCCGGGAGAGAAGCTTTCTTT.

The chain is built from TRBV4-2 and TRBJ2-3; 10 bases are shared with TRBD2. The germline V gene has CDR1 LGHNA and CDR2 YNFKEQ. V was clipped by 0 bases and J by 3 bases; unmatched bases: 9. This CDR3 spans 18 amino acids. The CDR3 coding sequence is TGTGCCAGCAGCCAAGATCCCTCTAGCGGGAGTCGGACAGATACGCAGTATTTT. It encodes CASSQDPSSGSRTDTQYF.

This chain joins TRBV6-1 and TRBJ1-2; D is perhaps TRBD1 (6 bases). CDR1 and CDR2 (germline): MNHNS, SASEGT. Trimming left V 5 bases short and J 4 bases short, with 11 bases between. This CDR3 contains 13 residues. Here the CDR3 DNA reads TGTGCCAGCAGTCAACAGGGAACCTATGGCTACACCTTC. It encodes CASSQQGTYGYTF.

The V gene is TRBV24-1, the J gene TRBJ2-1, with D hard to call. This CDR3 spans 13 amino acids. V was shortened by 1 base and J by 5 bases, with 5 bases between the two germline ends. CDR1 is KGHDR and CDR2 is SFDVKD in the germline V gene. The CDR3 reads CATSDFGNNEQFF. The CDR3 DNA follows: TGTGCCACCAGTGATTTTGGGAACAATGAGCAGTTCTTC.

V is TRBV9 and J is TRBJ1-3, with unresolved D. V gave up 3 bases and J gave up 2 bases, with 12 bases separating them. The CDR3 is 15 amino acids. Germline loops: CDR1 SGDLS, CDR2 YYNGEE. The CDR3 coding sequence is TGTGCCAGCAGCGGGCCGTCGGAGGCTGGAAACACCATATATTTT. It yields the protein CASSGPSEAGNTIYF.

The CDR3 DNA sequence: TGTGCCAGCAGCCAAGCCGCGGGGTTTGGAAACACCATATATTTT. Its protein is CASSQAAGFGNTIYF. The rearrangement joins TRBV3-1 (or the pseudogene TRBV3-2) to TRBJ1-3; no reliable D call. CDR1 and CDR2 from the germline V gene are LGHDT and YNNKEL (reference sequence). The CDR3 is made up of 15 amino acids. Deletions cut 1 base from V and 3 bases from J, with 10 bases between.

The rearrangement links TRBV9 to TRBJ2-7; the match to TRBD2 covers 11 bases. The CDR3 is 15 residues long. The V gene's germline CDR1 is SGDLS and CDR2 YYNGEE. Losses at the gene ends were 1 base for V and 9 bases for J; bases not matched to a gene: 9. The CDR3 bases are TGTGCCAGCAGCGTATCCACGGGACTAGCGGAGGGGCAGTACTTC. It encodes CASSVSTGLAEGQYF.

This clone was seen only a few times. The CDR3 loop is CASSLSPGAYEQYF. Here the CDR3 DNA reads TGCGCCAGCAGCTTATCGCCCGGAGCCTACGAGCAGTACTTC. The rearrangement uses TRBV5-1 and TRBJ2-7; D unclear. Germline V gene sequence: CDR1 SGHRS, CDR2 YFSETQ. CDR3 length equals 14 residues. V gave up 2 bases and J gave up 2 bases, with 11 bases separating them.

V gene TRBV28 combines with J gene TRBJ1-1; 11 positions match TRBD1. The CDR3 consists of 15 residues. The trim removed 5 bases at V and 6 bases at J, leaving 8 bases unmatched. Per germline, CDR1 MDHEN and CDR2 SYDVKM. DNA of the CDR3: TGTGCCAGCAGTCAGACCGGGACAGGGGGATCTGAAGCTTTCTTT. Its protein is CASSQTGTGGSEAFF.

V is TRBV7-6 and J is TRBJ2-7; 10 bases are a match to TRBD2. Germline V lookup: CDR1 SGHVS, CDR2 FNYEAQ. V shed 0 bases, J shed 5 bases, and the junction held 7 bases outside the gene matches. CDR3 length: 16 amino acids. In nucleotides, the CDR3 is TGTGCCAGCAGCTTAGCGCAGTCTAGCGGGAGCCACGAGCAGTACTTC. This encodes CASSLAQSSGSHEQYF.

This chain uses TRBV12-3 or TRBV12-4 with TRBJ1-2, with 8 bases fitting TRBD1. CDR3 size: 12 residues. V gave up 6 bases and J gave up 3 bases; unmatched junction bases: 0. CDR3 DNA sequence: TGTGCCAGCAGGGACAGGGACTATGGCTACACCTTC. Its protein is CASRDRDYGYTF.

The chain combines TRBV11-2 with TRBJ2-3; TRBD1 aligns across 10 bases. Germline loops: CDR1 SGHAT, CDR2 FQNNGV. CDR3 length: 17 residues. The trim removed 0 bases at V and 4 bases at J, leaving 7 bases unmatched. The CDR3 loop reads CASSLDPGTGASDTQYF. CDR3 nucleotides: TGTGCCAGCAGCTTAGATCCTGGGACAGGGGCGTCAGATACGCAGTATTTT.

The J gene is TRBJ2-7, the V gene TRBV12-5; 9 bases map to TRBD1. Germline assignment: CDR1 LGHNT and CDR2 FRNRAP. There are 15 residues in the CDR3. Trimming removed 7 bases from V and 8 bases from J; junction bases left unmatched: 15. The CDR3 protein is CASAFARDRVIKQYF. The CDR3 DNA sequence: TGTGCTAGTGCCTTTGCCCGGGACAGGGTAATCAAGCAGTACTTC.

CDR3 residues: CASSMRQGANYEQYF. Here the CDR3 DNA reads TGTGCCAGTAGTATGCGTCAGGGCGCGAACTACGAGCAGTACTTC. The chain combines TRBV19 with TRBJ2-7; tentative D call: TRBD1 (5 bases). This CDR3 has 15 residues. From germline, CDR1 is LNHDA and CDR2 SQIVND (reference sequence). Trimming took off 3 bases at V and 3 bases at J, with 15 bases between the two ends.

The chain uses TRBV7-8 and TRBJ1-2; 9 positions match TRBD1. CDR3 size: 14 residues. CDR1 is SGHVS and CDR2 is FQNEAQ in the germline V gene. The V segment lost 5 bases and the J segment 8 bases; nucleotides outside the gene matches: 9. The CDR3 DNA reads TGTGCCAGCAGCCTCCGACAGGGGGTCGAGGGCTACACCTTC. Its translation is CASSLRQGVEGYTF.

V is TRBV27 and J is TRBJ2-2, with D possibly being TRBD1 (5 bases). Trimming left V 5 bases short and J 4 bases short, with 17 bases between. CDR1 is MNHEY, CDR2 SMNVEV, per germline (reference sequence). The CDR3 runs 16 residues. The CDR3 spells CASSRQRTPGTGELFF. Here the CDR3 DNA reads TGTGCCAGCAGTCGACAGAGAACCCCGGGCACCGGGGAGCTGTTTTTT.

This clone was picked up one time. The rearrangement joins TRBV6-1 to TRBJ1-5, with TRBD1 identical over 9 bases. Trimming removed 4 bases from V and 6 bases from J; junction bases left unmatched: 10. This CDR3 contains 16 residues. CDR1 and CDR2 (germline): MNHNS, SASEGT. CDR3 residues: CASSGDPGTGSQPQHF. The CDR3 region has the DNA TGTGCCAGCAGTGGAGACCCCGGGACAGGGAGTCAGCCCCAGCATTTT.

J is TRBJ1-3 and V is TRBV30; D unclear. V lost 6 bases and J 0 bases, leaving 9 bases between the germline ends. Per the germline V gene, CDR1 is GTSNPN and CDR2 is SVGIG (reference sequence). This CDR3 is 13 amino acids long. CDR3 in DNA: TGTGCCTGCGGACTGAACTCTGGAAACACCATATATTTT. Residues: CACGLNSGNTIYF.

CDR3 nucleotide sequence: TGTGCCAGCTCACGAACTAGCGGGAGCTCCTACGAGCAGTACTTC. This gives the protein CASSRTSGSSYEQYF. The genes are TRBV18 and TRBJ2-7; 11 positions agree with TRBD2. V dropped 4 bases and J dropped 0; count of bases not matched to a gene: 2. Per germline, CDR1 KGHSH and CDR2 LQKENI. The CDR3 has 15 amino acids.